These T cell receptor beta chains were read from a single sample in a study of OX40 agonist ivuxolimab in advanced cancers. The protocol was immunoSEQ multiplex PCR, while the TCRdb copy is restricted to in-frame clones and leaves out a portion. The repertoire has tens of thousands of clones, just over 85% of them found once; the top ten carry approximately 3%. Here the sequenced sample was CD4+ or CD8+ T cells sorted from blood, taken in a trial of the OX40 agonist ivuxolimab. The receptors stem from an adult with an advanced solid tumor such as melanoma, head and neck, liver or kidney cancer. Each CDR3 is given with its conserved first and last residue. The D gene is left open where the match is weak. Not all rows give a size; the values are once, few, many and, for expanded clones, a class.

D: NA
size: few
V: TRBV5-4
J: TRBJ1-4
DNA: TGTGCCAGCAGCTTGTCTGGGTCTAATGAAAAACTGTTTTTT
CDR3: CASSLSGSNEKLFF

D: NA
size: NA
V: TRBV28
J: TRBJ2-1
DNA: TGTGCCAGTTGGGGAGGGGGTCGTGGCAATGAGCAGTTCTTC
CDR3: CASWGGGRGNEQFF

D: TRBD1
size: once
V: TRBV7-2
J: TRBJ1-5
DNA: TGTGCCAGCAGCCCCGGGACAGCTAGCAATCAGCCCCAGCATTTT
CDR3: CASSPGTASNQPQHF

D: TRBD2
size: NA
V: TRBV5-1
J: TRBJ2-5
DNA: TGCGCCAGCAGACTAGCGGGGGGCCAGGCGGAACAAGAGACCCAGTACTTC
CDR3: CASRLAGGQAEQETQYF

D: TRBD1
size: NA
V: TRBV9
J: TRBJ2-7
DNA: TGTGCCAGCAGCCTCCGACAGGGGGCAGACGAGCAGTACTTC
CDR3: CASSLRQGADEQYF

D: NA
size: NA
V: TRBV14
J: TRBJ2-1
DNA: TGTGCCAGCAGCCAAGGTGTATCCTACAATGAGCAGTTCTTC
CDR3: CASSQGVSYNEQFF

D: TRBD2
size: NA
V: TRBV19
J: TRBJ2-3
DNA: TGTGCCAGTAGTGTACAGCGGGGGGGCTTCCGCAATACCGGCACAGATACGCAGTATTTT
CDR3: CASSVQRGGFRNTGTDTQYF

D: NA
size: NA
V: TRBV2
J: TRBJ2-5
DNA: TGTGCCAGCAAGAAGGGAGTAGCGGAACAAGAGACCCAGTACTTC
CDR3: CASKKGVAEQETQYF

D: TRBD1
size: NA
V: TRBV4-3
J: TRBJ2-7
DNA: TGCGCCAGCAGCCAAGTTAAAGGGGGCCGCCCCTACGAGCAGTACTTC
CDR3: CASSQVKGGRPYEQYF

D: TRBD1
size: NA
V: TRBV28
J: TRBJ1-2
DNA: TGTGCCAGCCACATAGGGGGACAGGGAGGCGGCAACTATGGCTACACCTTC
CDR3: CASHIGGQGGGNYGYTF

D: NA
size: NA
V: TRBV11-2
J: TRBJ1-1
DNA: TGTGCCAGCAGCTTAGGGGGAAGGTGGGCCAGGACTGAAGCTTTCTTT
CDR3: CASSLGGRWARTEAFF

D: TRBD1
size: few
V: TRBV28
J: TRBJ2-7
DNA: TGTGCCAGCCAATACCCCTCGGGCAGGGGGCATCGGGAGCAGTACTTC
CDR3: CASQYPSGRGHREQYF

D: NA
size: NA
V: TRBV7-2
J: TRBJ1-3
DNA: TGTGCCAGCAGCCACTCAGGGGATAGGCGAAACACCATATATTTT
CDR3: CASSHSGDRRNTIYF

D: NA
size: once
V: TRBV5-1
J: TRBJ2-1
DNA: TGCGCCAGCAGGTCCTCCGGGACAACCTACAATGAGCAGTTCTTC
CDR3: CASRSSGTTYNEQFF

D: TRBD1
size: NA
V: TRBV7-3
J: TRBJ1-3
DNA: TGTGCCAGCAGCTACGAGCCAGGGGGACTCTCTGGAAACACCATATATTTT
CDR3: CASSYEPGGLSGNTIYF

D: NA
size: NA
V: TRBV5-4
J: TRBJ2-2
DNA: TGTGCCAGCAGCTTGGACCTCCCCCTCGGGGAGCTGTTTTTT
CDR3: CASSLDLPLGELFF

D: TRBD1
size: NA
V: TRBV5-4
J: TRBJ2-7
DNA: TGTGCCAGCAGCTTGTCCCCGGGACAGGCCTACGAGCAGTACTTC
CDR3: CASSLSPGQAYEQYF

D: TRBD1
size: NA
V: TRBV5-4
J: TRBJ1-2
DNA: TGTGCCAGCAGCTTTGCTGACAGGGTGGGCTATGGCTACACCTTC
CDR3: CASSFADRVGYGYTF

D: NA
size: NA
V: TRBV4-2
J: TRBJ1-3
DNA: TGTGCCAGCAGCCAAGCTCAGGACAGATATGGAAACACCATATATTTT
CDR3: CASSQAQDRYGNTIYF

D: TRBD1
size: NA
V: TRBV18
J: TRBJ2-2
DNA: TGTGCCAGCTCACTGGGACAGGGATTGGACGGGGAGCTGTTTTTT
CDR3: CASSLGQGLDGELFF